The subject of this entry is one TCR beta chain. This record comes from a study of blood T cell repertoires in COVID-19. TCRdb keeps only in-frame clones here, not all; method: immunoSEQ multiplex PCR. This repertoire shows 280,000 or so clones, approximately 90% found once; its top ten account for around 5.8%. Trimming cost V 1 base and J 10 bases, with 15 bases left between them. CDR1 is SGHTA, CDR2 FQGTGA, per germline. The CDR3 has 14 amino acids. This receptor was identified in a woman between 40 and 50 years old who had recovered from COVID-19. The rearrangement links TRBV7-3 to TRBJ2-3, with D maybe TRBD2 (6 bases). Sequencing used PBMCs or T cells enriched from blood (not recorded which). CDR3 region: CASSLRQSGSPQYF. The CDR3 nucleotides are TGTGCCAGCAGCTTAAGACAATCCGGGAGTCCGCAGTATTTT.